This TCR beta chain was found in a study of cytomegalovirus exposure and HLA in healthy donors. CDR1 and CDR2 from the germline V gene are SEHNR and FQNEAQ (reference sequence). CDR3 length: 15 amino acids. Trimming took 7 bases from V and 6 from J; bases not matched to a gene: 8. Note on this clone: The antigen is not known.

Likely unrecorded immune exposures existed in these nominally healthy donors. Vbeta (60) and Jbeta (13) primers were used in the PCR. Libraries were prepared by immunoSEQ multiplex PCR; TCRdb keeps only in-frame clonotypes and omits some of them. The table shows about 83,000 clones, with about four fifths occurring only once. Study-level points and caveats: Highly shared sequence variants in one cluster were likely a sequencing artifact. Reports indicate that TCR beta sequences accurately predicted the HLA-A and HLA-B alleles of most subjects. Previous analysis showed most TCR beta V segments were productive about 87% or about 30% of the time.

The chain has TRBV7-9 and TRBJ2-2, with 10 bases lining up with TRBD1. Sequenced sample: PBMCs. The TCR comes from a young woman in good health and CMV-seronegative. CDR3 sequence: CASTPDRGLAGELFF. CDR3 sequence (DNA): TGTGCCAGCACGCCCGACAGGGGGCTAGCCGGGGAGCTGTTTTTT. Variable domain in full (rest from reference TRBV7-9 and TRBJ2-2): DTGVSQNPRHKITKRGQNVTFRCDPISEHNRLYWYRQTLGQGPEFLTYFQNEAQLEKSRLLSDRFSAERPKGSFSTLEIQRTEQGDSAMYLCASTPDRGLAGELFFGEGSRLTVL.